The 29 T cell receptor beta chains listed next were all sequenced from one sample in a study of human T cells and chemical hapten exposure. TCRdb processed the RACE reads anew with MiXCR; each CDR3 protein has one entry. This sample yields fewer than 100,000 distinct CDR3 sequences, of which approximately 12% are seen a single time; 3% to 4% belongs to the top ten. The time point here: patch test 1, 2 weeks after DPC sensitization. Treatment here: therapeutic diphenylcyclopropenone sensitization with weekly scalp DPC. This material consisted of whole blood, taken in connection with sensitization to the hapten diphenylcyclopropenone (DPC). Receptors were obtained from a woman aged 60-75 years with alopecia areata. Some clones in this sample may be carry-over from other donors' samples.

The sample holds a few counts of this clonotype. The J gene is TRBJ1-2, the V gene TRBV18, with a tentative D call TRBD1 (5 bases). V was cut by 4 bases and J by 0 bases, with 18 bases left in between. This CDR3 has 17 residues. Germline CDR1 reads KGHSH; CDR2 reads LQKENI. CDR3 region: CASSLRDGQSSNYGYTF. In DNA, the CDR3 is TGTGCCAGCTCACTACGGGACGGGCAGTCATCTAACTATGGCTACACCTTC.

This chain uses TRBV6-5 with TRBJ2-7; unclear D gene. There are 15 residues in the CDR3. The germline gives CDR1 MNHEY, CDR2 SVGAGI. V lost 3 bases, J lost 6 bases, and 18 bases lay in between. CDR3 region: CASSYGIVGKTEQYF. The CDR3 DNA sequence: TGTGCCAGCAGTTATGGGATCGTGGGTAAAACCGAGCAGTACTTC.

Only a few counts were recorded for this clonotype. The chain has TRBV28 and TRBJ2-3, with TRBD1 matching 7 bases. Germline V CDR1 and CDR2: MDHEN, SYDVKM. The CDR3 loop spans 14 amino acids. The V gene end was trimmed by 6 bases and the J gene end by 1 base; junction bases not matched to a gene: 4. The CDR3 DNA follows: TGTGCCAGCAGGGACGACAGGGGCACAGATACGCAGTATTTT. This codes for CASRDDRGTDTQYF.

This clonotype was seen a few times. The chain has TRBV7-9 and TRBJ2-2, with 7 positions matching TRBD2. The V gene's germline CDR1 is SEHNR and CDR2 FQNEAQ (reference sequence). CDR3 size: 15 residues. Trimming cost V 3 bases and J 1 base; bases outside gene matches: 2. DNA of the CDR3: TGTGCCAGCAGCTTGACTAGCCAGAACACCGGGGAGCTGTTTTTT. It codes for CASSLTSQNTGELFF.

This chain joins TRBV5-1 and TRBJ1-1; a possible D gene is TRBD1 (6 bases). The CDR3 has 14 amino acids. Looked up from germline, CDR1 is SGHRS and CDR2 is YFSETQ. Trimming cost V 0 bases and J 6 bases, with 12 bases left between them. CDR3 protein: CASSLEVRGAEAFF. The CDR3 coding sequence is TGCGCCAGCAGCTTGGAGGTCAGGGGAGCTGAAGCTTTCTTT.

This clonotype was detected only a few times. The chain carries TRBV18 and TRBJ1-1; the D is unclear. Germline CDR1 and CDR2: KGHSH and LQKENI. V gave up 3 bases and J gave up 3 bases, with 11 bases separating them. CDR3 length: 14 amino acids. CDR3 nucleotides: TGTGCCAGCTCACCCGGCCCGACGGACACTGAAGCTTTCTTT. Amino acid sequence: CASSPGPTDTEAFF.

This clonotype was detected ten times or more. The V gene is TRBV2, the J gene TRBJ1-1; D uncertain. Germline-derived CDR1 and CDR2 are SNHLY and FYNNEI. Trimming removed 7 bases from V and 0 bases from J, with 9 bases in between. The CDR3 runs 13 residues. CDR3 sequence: CASIGNMNTEAFF. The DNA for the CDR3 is TGTGCCAGCATCGGAAACATGAACACTGAAGCTTTCTTT.

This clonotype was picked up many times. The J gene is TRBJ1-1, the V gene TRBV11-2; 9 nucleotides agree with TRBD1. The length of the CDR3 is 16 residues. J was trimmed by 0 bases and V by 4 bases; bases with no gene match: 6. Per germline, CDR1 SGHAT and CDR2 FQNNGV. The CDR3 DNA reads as TGTGCCAGCAGCTCCGGGACAGGGTTTATGAACACTGAAGCTTTCTTT. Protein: CASSSGTGFMNTEAFF.

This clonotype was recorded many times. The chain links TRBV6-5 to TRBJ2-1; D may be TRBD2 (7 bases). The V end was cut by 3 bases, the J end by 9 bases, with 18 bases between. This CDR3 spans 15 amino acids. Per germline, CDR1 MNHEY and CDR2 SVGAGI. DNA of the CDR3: TGTGCCAGCAGTTATGTCGTGGCGGGGGCCGGTGAGCAGTTCTTC. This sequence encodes CASSYVVAGAGEQFF.

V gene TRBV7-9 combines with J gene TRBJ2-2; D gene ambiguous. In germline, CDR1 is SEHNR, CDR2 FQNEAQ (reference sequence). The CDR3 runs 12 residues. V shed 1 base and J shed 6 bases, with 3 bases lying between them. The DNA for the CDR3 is TGTGCCAGCAGCTTAGTTTCCGGGGAGCTGTTTTTT. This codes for CASSLVSGELFF.

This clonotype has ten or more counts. The CDR3 DNA is TGTGCCAGCAGCTTAACCCCCAGGGTGGATCCCTACGAGCAGTACTTC. Translating it yields CASSLTPRVDPYEQYF. This rearrangement joins TRBV7-2 to TRBJ2-7; perhaps TRBD1 as D (5 bases). CDR1 is SGHTA, CDR2 FQGNSA, per germline. The V end lost 2 bases, the J end lost 2 bases, and 16 bases lay between the germline ends. This CDR3 is 16 amino acids long.

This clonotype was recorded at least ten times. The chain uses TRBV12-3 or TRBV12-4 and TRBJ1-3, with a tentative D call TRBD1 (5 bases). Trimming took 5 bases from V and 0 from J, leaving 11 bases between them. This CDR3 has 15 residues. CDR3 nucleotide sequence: TGTGCCAGCAGTGCTGGGGCCCTCTCTGGAAACACCATATATTTT. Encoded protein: CASSAGALSGNTIYF.

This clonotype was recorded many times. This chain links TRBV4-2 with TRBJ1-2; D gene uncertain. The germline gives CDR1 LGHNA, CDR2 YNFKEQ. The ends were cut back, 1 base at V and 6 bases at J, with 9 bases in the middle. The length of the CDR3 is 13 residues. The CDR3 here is CASSQGLSNGYTF. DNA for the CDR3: TGTGCCAGCAGCCAAGGGCTGTCGAATGGCTACACCTTC.

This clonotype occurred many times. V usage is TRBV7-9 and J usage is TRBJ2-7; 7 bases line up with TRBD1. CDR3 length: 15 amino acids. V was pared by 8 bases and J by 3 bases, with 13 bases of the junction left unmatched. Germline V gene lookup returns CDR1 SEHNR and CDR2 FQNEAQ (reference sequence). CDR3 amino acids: CASDTSGTEDYEQYF. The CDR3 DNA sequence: TGTGCCAGCGACACATCTGGGACAGAAGACTACGAGCAGTACTTC. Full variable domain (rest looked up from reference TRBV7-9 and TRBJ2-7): DTGVSQNPRHKITKRGQNVTFRCDPISEHNRLYWYRQTLGQGPEFLTYFQNEAQLEKSRLLSDRFSAERPKGSFSTLEIQRTEQGDSAMYLCASDTSGTEDYEQYFGPGTRLTVT.

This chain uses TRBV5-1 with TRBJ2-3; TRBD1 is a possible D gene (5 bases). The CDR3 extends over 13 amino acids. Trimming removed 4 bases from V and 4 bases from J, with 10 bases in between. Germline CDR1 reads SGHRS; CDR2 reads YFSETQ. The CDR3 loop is CASSRGDSDTQYF. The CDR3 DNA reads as TGCGCCAGCAGCAGGGGTGACTCAGATACGCAGTATTTT.

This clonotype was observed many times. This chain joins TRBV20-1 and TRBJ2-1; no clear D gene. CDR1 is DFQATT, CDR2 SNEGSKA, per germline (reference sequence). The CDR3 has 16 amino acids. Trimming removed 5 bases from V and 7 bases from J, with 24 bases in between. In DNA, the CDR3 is TGCAGTGCTCGCCCCCCTACTTTAGCCCGGCGAAATGAGCAGTTCTTC. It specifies CSARPPTLARRNEQFF.

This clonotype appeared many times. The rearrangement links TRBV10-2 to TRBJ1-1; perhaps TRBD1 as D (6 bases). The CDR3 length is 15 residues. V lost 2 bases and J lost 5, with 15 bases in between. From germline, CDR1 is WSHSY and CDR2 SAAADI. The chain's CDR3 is CASSEIWGAGTEAFF. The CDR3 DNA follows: TGCGCCAGCAGTGAGATTTGGGGGGCCGGGACTGAAGCTTTCTTT.

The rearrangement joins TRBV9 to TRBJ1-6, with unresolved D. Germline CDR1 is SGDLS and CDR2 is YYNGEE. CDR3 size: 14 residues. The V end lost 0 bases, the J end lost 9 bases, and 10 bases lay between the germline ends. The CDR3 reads CASSVAMGSSPLHF. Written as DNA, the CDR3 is TGTGCCAGCAGCGTAGCAATGGGTAGTTCACCCCTCCACTTT. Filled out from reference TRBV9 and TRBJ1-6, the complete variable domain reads DSGVTQTPKHLITATGQRVTLRCSPRSGDLSVYWYQQSLDQGLQFLIQYYNGEERAKGNILERFSAQQFPDLHSELNLSSLELGDSALYFCASSVAMGSSPLHFGNGTRLTVT.

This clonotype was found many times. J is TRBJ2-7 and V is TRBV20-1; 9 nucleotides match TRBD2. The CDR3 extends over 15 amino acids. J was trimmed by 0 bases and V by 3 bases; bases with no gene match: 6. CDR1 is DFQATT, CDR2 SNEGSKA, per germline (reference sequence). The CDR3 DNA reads TGCAGTGCTAGTGGTGGGACTAGCAGCTCCTACGAGCAGTACTTC. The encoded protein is CSASGGTSSSYEQYF.

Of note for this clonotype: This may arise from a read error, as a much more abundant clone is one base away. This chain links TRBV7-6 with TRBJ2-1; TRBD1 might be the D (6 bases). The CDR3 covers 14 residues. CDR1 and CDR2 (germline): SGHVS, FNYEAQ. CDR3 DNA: TGTGTCAGCAGACTACAGGGCTCCTACAATGAGCAGTTCTTC. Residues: CVSRLQGSYNEQFF.

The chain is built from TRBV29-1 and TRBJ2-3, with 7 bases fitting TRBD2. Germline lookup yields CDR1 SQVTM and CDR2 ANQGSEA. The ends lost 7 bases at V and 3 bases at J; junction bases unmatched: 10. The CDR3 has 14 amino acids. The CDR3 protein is CSAGGGRFTDTQYF. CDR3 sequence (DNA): TGCAGCGCGGGCGGGGGACGCTTTACAGATACGCAGTATTTT.

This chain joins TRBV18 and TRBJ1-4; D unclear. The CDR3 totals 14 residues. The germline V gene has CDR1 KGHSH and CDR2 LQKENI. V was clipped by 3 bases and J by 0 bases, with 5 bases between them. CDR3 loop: CASSPQATNEKLFF. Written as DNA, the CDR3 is TGTGCCAGCTCACCTCAAGCAACTAATGAAAAACTGTTTTTT.

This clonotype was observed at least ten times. The CDR3 sequence: CASSRKHNGIEHSPLHF. CDR3 DNA: TGTGCCAGCTCCCGAAAACACAACGGGATTGAGCACTCACCCCTCCACTTT. The V gene is TRBV18, the J gene TRBJ1-6; unclear D gene. The CDR3 has 17 residues. V gave up 6 bases and J gave up 10 bases, with 25 bases separating them. CDR1 and CDR2 from the germline V gene are KGHSH and LQKENI.

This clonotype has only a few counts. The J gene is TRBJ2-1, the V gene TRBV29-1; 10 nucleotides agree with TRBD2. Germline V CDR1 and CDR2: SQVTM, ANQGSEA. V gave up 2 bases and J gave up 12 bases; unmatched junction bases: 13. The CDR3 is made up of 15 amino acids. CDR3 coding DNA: TGCAGCGTTGAACCCCCTAGCGGGGGTGTGTTTGGGCAGTTCTTC. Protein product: CSVEPPSGGVFGQFF.

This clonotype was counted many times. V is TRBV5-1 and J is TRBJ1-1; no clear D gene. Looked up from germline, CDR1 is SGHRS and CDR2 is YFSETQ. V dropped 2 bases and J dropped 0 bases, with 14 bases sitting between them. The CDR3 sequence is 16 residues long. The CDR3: CASSFEFSGMNTEAFF. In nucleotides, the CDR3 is TGCGCCAGCAGCTTTGAGTTCTCCGGGATGAACACTGAAGCTTTCTTT.

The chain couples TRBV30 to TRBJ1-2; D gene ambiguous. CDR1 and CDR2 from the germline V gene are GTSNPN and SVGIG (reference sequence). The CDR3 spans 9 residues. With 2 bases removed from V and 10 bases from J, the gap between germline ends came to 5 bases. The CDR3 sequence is CAWSPPYTF. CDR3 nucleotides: TGTGCCTGGAGTCCCCCCTACACCTTC.

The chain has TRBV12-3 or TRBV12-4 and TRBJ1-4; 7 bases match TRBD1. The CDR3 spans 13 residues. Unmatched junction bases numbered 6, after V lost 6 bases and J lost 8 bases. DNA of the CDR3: TGTGCCAGCAGCCCTGGGACAGTCGAAAAACTGTTTTTT. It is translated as CASSPGTVEKLFF.

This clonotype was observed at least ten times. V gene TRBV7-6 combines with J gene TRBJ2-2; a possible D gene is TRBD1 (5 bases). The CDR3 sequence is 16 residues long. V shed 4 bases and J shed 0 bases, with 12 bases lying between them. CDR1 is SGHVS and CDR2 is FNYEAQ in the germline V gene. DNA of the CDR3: TGTGCCAGCAGCTCTCAACCAGGGACGAACACCGGGGAGCTGTTTTTT. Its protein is CASSSQPGTNTGELFF.

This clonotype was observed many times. CDR3 loop: CASGSGTEGLSYGYTF. DNA for the CDR3: TGTGCCAGCGGATCCGGGACAGAGGGTCTTAGCTATGGCTACACCTTC. The V and J genes are TRBV12-3 or TRBV12-4 and TRBJ1-2; 7 bases agree with TRBD1. The CDR3 extends over 16 amino acids. The junction had 16 bases not matched to a gene; V was cut back by 8 bases and J by 4 bases.